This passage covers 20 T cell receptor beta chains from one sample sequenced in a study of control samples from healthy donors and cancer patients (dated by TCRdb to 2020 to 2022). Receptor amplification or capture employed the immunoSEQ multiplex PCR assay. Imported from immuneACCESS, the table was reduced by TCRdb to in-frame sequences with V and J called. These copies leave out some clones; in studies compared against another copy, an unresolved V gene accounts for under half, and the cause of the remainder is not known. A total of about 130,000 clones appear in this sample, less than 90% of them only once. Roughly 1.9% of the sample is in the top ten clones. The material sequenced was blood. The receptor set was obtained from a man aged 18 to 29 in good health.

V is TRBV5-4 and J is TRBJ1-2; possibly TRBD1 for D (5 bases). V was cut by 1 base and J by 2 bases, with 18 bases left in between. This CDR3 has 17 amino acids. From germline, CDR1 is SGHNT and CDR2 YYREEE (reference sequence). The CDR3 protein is CASSLWGDGHRNYGYTF. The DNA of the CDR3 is TGTGCCAGCAGCTTGTGGGGCGACGGGCATCGGAACTATGGCTACACCTTC.

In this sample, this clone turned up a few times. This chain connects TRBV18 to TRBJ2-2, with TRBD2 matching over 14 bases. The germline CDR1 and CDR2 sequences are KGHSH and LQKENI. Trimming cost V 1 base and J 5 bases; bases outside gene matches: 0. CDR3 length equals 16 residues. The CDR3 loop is CASSPRLAGGTGELFF. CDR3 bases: TGTGCCAGCTCACCACGACTAGCGGGAGGGACCGGGGAGCTGTTTTTT.

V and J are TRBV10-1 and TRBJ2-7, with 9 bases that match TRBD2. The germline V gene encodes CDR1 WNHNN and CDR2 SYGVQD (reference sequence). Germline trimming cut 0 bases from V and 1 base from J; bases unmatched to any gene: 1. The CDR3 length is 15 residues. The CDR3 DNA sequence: TGCGCCAGCAGTGAGTCTAGCGGGAGATCCTACGAGCAGTACTTC. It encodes CASSESSGRSYEQYF.

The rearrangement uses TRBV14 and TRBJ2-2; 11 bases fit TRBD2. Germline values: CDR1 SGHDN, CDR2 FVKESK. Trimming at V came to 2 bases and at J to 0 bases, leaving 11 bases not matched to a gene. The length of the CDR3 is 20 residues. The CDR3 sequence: CASSQRYLAGGPTNTGELFF. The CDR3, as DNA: TGTGCCAGCAGCCAAAGGTATCTAGCGGGAGGTCCCACGAACACCGGGGAGCTGTTTTTT.

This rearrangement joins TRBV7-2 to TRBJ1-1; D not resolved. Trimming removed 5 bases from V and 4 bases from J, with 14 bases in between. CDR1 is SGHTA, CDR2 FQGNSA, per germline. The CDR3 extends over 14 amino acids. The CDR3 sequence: CASSRKAGGTEAFF. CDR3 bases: TGTGCCAGCAGCCGTAAAGCCGGTGGCACTGAAGCTTTCTTT.

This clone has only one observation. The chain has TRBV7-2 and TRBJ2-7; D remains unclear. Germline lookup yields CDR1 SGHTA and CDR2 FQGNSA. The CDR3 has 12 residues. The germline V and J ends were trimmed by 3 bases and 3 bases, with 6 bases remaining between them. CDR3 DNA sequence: TGTGCCAGCAGCTTCTCGAACTACGAGCAGTACTTC. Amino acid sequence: CASSFSNYEQYF.

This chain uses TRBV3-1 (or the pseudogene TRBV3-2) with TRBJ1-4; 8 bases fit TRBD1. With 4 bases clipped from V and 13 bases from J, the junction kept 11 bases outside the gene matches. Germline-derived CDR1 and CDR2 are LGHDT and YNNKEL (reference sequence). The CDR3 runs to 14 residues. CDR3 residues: CASSPGQAPGGLFF. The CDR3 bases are TGTGCCAGCAGCCCGGGACAGGCCCCAGGGGGACTGTTTTTT.

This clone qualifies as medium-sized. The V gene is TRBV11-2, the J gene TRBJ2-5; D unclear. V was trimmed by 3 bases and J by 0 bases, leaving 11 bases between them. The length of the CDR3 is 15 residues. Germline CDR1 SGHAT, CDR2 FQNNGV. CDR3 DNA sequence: TGTGCCAGCAGCTTTTGGGCAGCGCACCAAGAGACCCAGTACTTC. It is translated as CASSFWAAHQETQYF.

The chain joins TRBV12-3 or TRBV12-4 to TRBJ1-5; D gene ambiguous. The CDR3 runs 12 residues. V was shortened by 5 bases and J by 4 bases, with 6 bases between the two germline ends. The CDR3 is CASSPINQPQHF. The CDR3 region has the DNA TGTGCCAGCAGTCCAATAAATCAGCCCCAGCATTTT.

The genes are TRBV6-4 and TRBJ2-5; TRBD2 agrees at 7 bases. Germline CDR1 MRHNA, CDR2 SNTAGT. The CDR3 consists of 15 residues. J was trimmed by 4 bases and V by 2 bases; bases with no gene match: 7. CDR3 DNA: TGTGCCAGCAGTGACGAGGGAGGGCCGCTAGAGACCCAGTACTTC. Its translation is CASSDEGGPLETQYF.

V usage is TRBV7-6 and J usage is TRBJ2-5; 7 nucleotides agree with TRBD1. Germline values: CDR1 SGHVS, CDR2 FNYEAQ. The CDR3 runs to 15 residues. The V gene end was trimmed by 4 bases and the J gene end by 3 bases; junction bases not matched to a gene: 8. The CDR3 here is CASSSPTGKKETQYF. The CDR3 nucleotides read TGTGCCAGCAGCTCCCCGACAGGGAAGAAAGAGACCCAGTACTTC.

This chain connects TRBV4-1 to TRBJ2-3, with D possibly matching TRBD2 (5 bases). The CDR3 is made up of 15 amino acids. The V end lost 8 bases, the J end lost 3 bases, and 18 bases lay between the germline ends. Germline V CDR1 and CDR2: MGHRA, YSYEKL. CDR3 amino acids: CASADSNRATDTQYF. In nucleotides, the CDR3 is TGCGCCAGCGCGGACTCGAACCGAGCTACAGATACGCAGTATTTT.

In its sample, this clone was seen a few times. For the CDR3, the DNA is TGTGCCACCAGTGATCCGCGAGGAAAGCGCGAGCAGTACTTC. Its translation: CATSDPRGKREQYF. V is TRBV24-1 and J is TRBJ2-7; D call uncertain. The germline V gene has CDR1 KGHDR and CDR2 SFDVKD. This CDR3 is 14 amino acids long. V gave up 3 bases and J gave up 6 bases, with 14 bases separating them.

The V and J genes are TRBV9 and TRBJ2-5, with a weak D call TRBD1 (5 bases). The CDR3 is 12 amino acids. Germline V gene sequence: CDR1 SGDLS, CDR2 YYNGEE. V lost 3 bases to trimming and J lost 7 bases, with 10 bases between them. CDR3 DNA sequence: TGTGCCAGCAGCGGACAGTTCGGGACCCAGTACTTC. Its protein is CASSGQFGTQYF.

CDR3: CASWPVKYTEAFF. The CDR3 DNA sequence: TGTGCCAGCTGGCCAGTTAAGTACACTGAAGCTTTCTTT. The J gene is TRBJ1-1, the V gene TRBV6-5; D not certain. Germline V gene data show CDR1 as MNHEY and CDR2 as SVGAGI. The CDR3 contains 13 residues. Trimming removed 8 bases from V and 3 bases from J, with 13 bases in between.

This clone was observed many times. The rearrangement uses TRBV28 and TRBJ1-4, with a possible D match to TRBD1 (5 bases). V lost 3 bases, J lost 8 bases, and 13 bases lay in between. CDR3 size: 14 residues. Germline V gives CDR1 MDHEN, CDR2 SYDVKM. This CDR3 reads CASSFYGGNEKLFF. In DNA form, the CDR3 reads TGTGCCAGCAGTTTTTACGGGGGAAACGAAAAACTGTTTTTT.

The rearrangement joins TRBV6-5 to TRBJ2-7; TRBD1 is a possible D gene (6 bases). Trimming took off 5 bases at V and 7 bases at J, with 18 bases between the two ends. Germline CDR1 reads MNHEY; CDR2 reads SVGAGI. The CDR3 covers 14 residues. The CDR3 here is CASSPQGRVREQYF. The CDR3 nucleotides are TGTGCCAGCAGTCCACAGGGCAGGGTGAGGGAGCAGTACTTC.

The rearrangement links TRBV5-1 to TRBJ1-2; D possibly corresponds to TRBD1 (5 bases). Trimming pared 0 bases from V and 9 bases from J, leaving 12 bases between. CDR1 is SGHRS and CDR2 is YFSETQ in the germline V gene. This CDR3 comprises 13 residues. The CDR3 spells CASSLATGGSYTF. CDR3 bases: TGCGCCAGCAGCTTGGCCACCGGGGGAAGCTACACCTTC.

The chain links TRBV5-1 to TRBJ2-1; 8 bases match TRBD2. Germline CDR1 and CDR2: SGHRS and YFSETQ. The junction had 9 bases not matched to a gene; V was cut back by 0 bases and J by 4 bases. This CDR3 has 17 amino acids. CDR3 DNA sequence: TGCGCCAGCAGCTTGGGCGTAGCGGGGAGAGGGTACAATGAGCAGTTCTTC. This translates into CASSLGVAGRGYNEQFF.

CDR3 bases: TGTGCCATCAGTGATCGAAGCGGGACTAGCACAGATACGCAGTATTTT. This gives the protein CAISDRSGTSTDTQYF. The genes are TRBV10-3 and TRBJ2-3; the match to TRBD2 covers 7 bases. The length of the CDR3 is 16 residues. Germline V lookup: CDR1 ENHRY, CDR2 SYGVKD. Trimming cost V 3 bases and J 0 bases; bases outside gene matches: 6.